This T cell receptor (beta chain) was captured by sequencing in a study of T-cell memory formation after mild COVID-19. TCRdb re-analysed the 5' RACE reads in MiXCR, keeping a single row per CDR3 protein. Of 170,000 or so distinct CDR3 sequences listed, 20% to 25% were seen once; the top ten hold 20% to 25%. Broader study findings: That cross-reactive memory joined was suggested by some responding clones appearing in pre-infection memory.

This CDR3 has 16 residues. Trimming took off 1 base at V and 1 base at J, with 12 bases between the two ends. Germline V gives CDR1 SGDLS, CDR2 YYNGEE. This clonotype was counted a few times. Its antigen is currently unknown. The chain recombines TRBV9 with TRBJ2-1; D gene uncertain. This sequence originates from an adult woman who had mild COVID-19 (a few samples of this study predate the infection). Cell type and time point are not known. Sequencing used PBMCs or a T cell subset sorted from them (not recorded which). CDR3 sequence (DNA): TGTGCCAGCAGCGTAAAAGACATGCCATCCTACAATGAGCAGTTCTTC. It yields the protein CASSVKDMPSYNEQFF.